The 25 T cell receptor beta chains reported below all come from one sample, sequenced in a study of OX40 agonist ivuxolimab in advanced cancers. Some clones are missing from TCRdb's copy, which holds only in-frame ones; the method was immunoSEQ multiplex PCR. The table has more than 40,000 clones, approximately 87% seen once. Sequenced here: CD4+ or CD8+ T cells sorted from blood, sampled in a trial of the OX40 agonist ivuxolimab. These receptors were obtained from an adult with an advanced solid tumor such as melanoma, head and neck, liver or kidney cancer.

V and J are TRBV7-3 and TRBJ2-2; no clear D gene. This CDR3 region has 13 residues. Germline lookup yields CDR1 SGHTA and CDR2 FQGTGA. The germline V and J ends were trimmed by 2 bases and 7 bases, with 8 bases remaining between them. The CDR3 DNA is TGTGCCAGCAGCTTAGATCCTAGCGGGGAGCTGTTTTTT. This codes for CASSLDPSGELFF.

CDR3: CASRRLAGFYEQYF. The CDR3 region has the DNA TGTGCCAGCAGACGACTAGCGGGGTTCTACGAGCAGTACTTC. This chain uses TRBV27 with TRBJ2-7; TRBD2 matches 11 bases. This CDR3 is 14 amino acids long. With V trimmed by 6 bases and J by 3 bases, 4 bases remained unmatched. Germline loops: CDR1 MNHEY, CDR2 SMNVEV (reference sequence).

This chain joins TRBV7-8 and TRBJ2-7; the D gene is possibly TRBD1 (6 bases). Germline loops: CDR1 SGHVS, CDR2 FQNEAQ. The germline V and J ends were trimmed by 3 bases and 6 bases, with 12 bases remaining between them. This CDR3 has 13 amino acids. The CDR3 sequence is CASSLTGLFEQYF. The CDR3 bases are TGTGCCAGCAGCTTGACAGGTTTGTTCGAGCAGTACTTC.

This sequence joins TRBV9 and TRBJ2-7; 8 bases are a match to TRBD2. Germline V gene sequence: CDR1 SGDLS, CDR2 YYNGEE. The CDR3 sequence is 16 residues long. With V trimmed by 6 bases and J by 3 bases, 14 bases remained unmatched. CDR3 bases: TGTGCCAGCACCCCTAGCCCAGCGGGGGATCTCTACGAGCAGTACTTC. The encoded protein is CASTPSPAGDLYEQYF. The variable domain in full, completed from reference TRBV9 and TRBJ2-7, reads DSGVTQTPKHLITATGQRVTLRCSPRSGDLSVYWYQQSLDQGLQFLIQYYNGEERAKGNILERFSAQQFPDLHSELNLSSLELGDSALYFCASTPSPAGDLYEQYFGPGTRLTVT.

This clone is labeled as medium-sized. As DNA, the CDR3 is TGTGCCAGCAGCAACACGAATAGCAATCAGCCCCAGCATTTT. Translating it yields CASSNTNSNQPQHF. J is TRBJ1-5 and V is TRBV6-5; no definite D call. CDR1 is MNHEY and CDR2 is SVGAGI in the germline V gene. The V gene lost 6 bases and the J gene lost 0 bases, with 9 bases spanning the gap. This CDR3 contains 14 residues.

The chain uses TRBV10-3 and TRBJ1-1; 7 nucleotides line up with TRBD1. Germline V lookup: CDR1 ENHRY, CDR2 SYGVKD. With V trimmed by 0 bases and J by 8 bases, 6 bases remained unmatched. CDR3 length equals 14 residues. The CDR3 nucleotides read TGTGCCATCAGTGAGTCGGCAGGGGGTAAAGAAGCTTTCTTT. Amino acid sequence: CAISESAGGKEAFF.

This chain joins TRBV21-1 and TRBJ2-7; the D segment call TRBD2 is taken from the table without a DNA check. TRBV21-1 is a recognized pseudogene. CDR3 length: 15 residues. CDR3 residues: CARLGRGGGLDEQYF. CDR3 sequence (DNA): TGTGCCAGGCTAGGACGTGGCGGGGGGTTGGACGAGCAGTACTTC.

Sample share makes this clone medium-sized. The chain is built from TRBV18 and TRBJ1-1; D is uncertain. CDR3 size: 12 residues. CDR1 and CDR2 from the germline V gene are KGHSH and LQKENI. The V end was cut by 4 bases, the J end by 3 bases, with 6 bases between. The CDR3 loop reads CASSQPYTEAFF. The CDR3 nucleotides are TGTGCCAGCTCACAACCTTACACTGAAGCTTTCTTT.

The chain links TRBV7-9 to TRBJ2-1; D is unclear. CDR3 length: 16 residues. Trimming took 1 base from V and 0 from J, leaving 10 bases between them. From germline, CDR1 is SEHNR and CDR2 FQNEAQ (reference sequence). CDR3 residues: CASSLVMESSYNEQFF. The CDR3 region has the DNA TGTGCCAGCAGCTTAGTTATGGAAAGCTCCTACAATGAGCAGTTCTTC.

The chain is built from TRBV18 and TRBJ2-7; the D is unclear. Germline assignment: CDR1 KGHSH and CDR2 LQKENI. This CDR3 is built from 14 residues. V lost 2 bases to trimming and J lost 3 bases, with 11 bases between them. The CDR3 loop is CASSPVETDYEQYF. The CDR3 DNA reads TGTGCCAGCTCACCAGTCGAGACTGACTACGAGCAGTACTTC.

The rearrangement uses TRBV5-1 and TRBJ2-1; D unresolved. The CDR3 covers 15 residues. In germline, CDR1 is SGHRS, CDR2 YFSETQ. The V and J ends lost 2 bases and 2 bases respectively, with 11 bases between them. The chain's CDR3 is CASSLFSNAYNEQFF. The CDR3 DNA follows: TGCGCCAGCAGCTTATTCTCGAATGCCTACAATGAGCAGTTCTTC.

The chain has TRBV11-2 and TRBJ2-7; D unresolved. Trimming cost V 5 bases and J 3 bases, with 11 bases left between them. Germline values: CDR1 SGHAT, CDR2 FQNNGV. The CDR3 covers 13 residues. This CDR3 is CASSPEVHYEQYF. For the CDR3, the DNA is TGTGCCAGCAGCCCAGAGGTCCACTACGAGCAGTACTTC.

The rearrangement uses TRBV9 and TRBJ2-3; TRBD1 aligns across 10 bases. Germline trimming cut 0 bases from V and 6 bases from J; bases unmatched to any gene: 7. The germline CDR1 and CDR2 sequences are SGDLS and YYNGEE. CDR3 length: 16 amino acids. DNA for the CDR3: TGTGCCAGCAGCGTAGAGGAGACAGGGGGCGTGGATACGCAGTATTTT. Protein: CASSVEETGGVDTQYF.

The chain employs TRBV7-9 and TRBJ2-7; 7 bases match TRBD1. This CDR3 contains 17 residues. The V and J ends lost 5 bases and 7 bases, in that order; junction bases with no gene match: 20. Germline V lookup: CDR1 SEHNR, CDR2 FQNEAQ (reference sequence). The CDR3 region is CASSELGQANLGMEQYF. The CDR3 DNA is TGTGCCAGCAGCGAACTTGGACAGGCCAACTTGGGTATGGAGCAGTACTTC.

This clone came up once. The V call is TRBV14, the J call TRBJ2-7; 7 bases map to TRBD1. Germline loops: CDR1 SGHDN, CDR2 FVKESK. The CDR3 sequence is 15 residues long. V gave up 3 bases and J gave up 5 bases; unmatched junction bases: 10. The CDR3 loop reads CASSHSLDRVHEQYF. The CDR3 coding sequence is TGTGCCAGCAGCCATTCACTCGACAGGGTCCACGAGCAGTACTTC.

The chain couples TRBV15 to TRBJ1-1; D is perhaps TRBD1 (5 bases). V was cut by 6 bases and J by 0 bases, with 14 bases left in between. Germline V CDR1 and CDR2: LNHNV, YYDKDF (reference sequence). The CDR3 runs 15 residues. Written as DNA, the CDR3 is TGTGCCACCAGGATGGGGCCTTCTTTGAACACTGAAGCTTTCTTT. Translating it yields CATRMGPSLNTEAFF.

The chain carries TRBV27 and TRBJ2-7, with 9 positions matching TRBD2. The CDR3 loop spans 16 amino acids. V shed 7 bases, J shed 4 bases, and the junction held 14 bases outside the gene matches. From germline, CDR1 is MNHEY and CDR2 SMNVEV (reference sequence). CDR3 sequence reads: CASNPFLAGAGYEQYF. In DNA, the CDR3 is TGTGCCAGCAACCCCTTTTTAGCGGGAGCGGGTTACGAGCAGTACTTC.

This chain links TRBV5-8 with TRBJ1-2, with 9 bases matching TRBD1. The CDR3 is 14 residues long. Germline values: CDR1 SGHTS, CDR2 YDEGEE. The V and J ends lost 1 base and 8 bases, in that order; junction bases with no gene match: 6. CDR3 loop: CASSLYRGLTGYTF. CDR3 in DNA: TGTGCCAGCAGCTTGTACAGGGGGCTGACCGGCTACACCTTC.

This rearrangement joins TRBV10-3 to TRBJ1-3; D unresolved. The CDR3 contains 17 residues. Deletions cut 0 bases from V and 2 bases from J, with 14 bases between. Germline assignment: CDR1 ENHRY and CDR2 SYGVKD. In DNA form, the CDR3 reads TGTGCCATCAGTGAGTCGTTAGTCTGGGATCCTGGAAACACCATATATTTT. Protein: CAISESLVWDPGNTIYF.

This clone was detected only once. CDR3 in amino acids: CASSFLSSYEQYF. For the CDR3, the DNA is TGTGCCAGCAGTTTTTTGAGCTCCTACGAGCAGTACTTC. The chain combines TRBV27 with TRBJ2-7, with D hard to call. V lost 3 bases and J lost 0, with 6 bases in between. The CDR3 loop spans 13 amino acids. Germline V gene lookup returns CDR1 MNHEY and CDR2 SMNVEV (reference sequence).

The V and J genes are TRBV2 and TRBJ2-1, with D maybe TRBD1 (6 bases). This CDR3 has 14 amino acids. With 6 bases removed from V and 0 bases from J, the gap between germline ends came to 9 bases. CDR1 and CDR2 (germline): SNHLY, FYNNEI. Here the CDR3 DNA reads TGTGCCAGCAGGGACAGAGACTCCTACAATGAGCAGTTCTTC. Amino acid sequence: CASRDRDSYNEQFF.

The chain has TRBV11-3 and TRBJ1-1, with 7 nucleotides matching TRBD1. CDR1 is SGHNT and CDR2 is YENEEA in the germline V gene. The CDR3 is 15 residues long. V gave up 2 bases and J gave up 3 bases; unmatched junction bases: 6. The CDR3 reads CASSLRQGYDTEAFF. In DNA, the CDR3 is TGTGCCAGCAGCTTAAGACAGGGTTATGACACTGAAGCTTTCTTT.

V is TRBV7-9 and J is TRBJ2-7, with D perhaps TRBD1 or TRBD2 (5 bases each). This CDR3 region has 15 residues. The V end was cut by 1 base, the J end by 2 bases, with 12 bases between. Germline V CDR1 and CDR2: SEHNR, FQNEAQ (reference sequence). The CDR3 is CASSLGGDPTYEQYF. The CDR3 nucleotides read TGTGCCAGCAGCTTAGGAGGGGACCCCACCTACGAGCAGTACTTC.

The V gene is TRBV6-5, the J gene TRBJ2-5; possibly TRBD1 or TRBD2 for D (7 bases each). CDR1 is MNHEY and CDR2 is SVGAGI in the germline V gene. The CDR3 covers 14 residues. V dropped 2 bases and J dropped 5 bases, with 12 bases sitting between them. CDR3 coding DNA: TGTGCCAGCAGTTACGGGAGGGGGCTGGAGACCCAGTACTTC. It is translated as CASSYGRGLETQYF.

The V and J genes are TRBV7-9 and TRBJ2-1; no clear D. Germline values: CDR1 SEHNR, CDR2 FQNEAQ (reference sequence). V gave up 1 base and J gave up 9 bases, with 13 bases separating them. This CDR3 is built from 14 residues. The CDR3 here is CASSLVLSPLEQFF. The CDR3 coding sequence is TGTGCCAGCAGCTTAGTTCTTAGCCCCCTTGAGCAGTTCTTC.